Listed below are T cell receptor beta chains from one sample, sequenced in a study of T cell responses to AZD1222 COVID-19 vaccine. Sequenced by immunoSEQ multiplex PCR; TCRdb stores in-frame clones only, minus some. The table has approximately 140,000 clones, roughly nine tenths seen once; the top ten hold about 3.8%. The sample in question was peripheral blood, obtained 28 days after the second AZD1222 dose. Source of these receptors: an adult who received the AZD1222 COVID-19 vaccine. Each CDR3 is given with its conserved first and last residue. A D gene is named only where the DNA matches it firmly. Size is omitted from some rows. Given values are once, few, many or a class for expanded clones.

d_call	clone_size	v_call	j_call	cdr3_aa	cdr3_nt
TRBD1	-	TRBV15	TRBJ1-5	CATSRGDRVDQPQHF	TGTGCCACCAGCAGAGGAGACAGGGTGGATCAGCCCCAGCATTTT
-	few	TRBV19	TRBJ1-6	CASSINDNSPLHF	TGTGCCAGTAGTATAAACGATAATTCACCCCTCCACTTT
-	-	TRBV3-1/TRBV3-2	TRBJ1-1	CASSLQGVGTEAFF	TGTGCCAGCAGCCTACAGGGTGTAGGCACTGAAGCTTTCTTT
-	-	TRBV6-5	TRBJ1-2	CASSYDYSTNYGYTF	TGTGCCAGCAGTTACGATTATTCCACTAACTATGGCTACACCTTC
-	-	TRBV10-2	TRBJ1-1	CASIVWDTEAFF	TGCGCCAGCATTGTATGGGACACTGAAGCTTTCTTT
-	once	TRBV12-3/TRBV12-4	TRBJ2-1	CASNNYNEQFF	TGTGCCAGCAACAATTACAATGAGCAGTTCTTC
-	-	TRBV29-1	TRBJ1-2	CSVTGLQYGYTF	TGCAGCGTTACCGGGCTACAATATGGCTACACCTTC
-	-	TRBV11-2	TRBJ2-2	CASSTGQNTGELFF	TGTGCCAGCAGCACGGGACAGAACACCGGGGAGCTGTTTTTT
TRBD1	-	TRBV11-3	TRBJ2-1	CASSLDRGQGSNEQFF	TGTGCCAGCAGCTTAGATAGGGGACAGGGCAGCAATGAGCAGTTCTTC
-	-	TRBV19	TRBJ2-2	CASSILGHHTGELFF	TGTGCCAGTAGTATTTTGGGACACCACACCGGGGAGCTGTTTTTT
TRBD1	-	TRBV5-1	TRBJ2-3	CASSLGDRDTDTQYF	TGCGCCAGCAGCTTGGGGGACAGGGACACAGATACGCAGTATTTT
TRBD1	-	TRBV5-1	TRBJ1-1	CASSPQPGQGHTEAFF	TGCGCCAGCAGCCCCCAACCGGGACAGGGGCACACTGAAGCTTTCTTT
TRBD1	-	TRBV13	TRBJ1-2	CASSPGTDQRGYTF	TGTGCCAGCAGCCCAGGGACAGATCAAAGGGGCTACACCTTC
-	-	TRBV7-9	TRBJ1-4	CASSLGTVEEKLFF	TGTGCCAGCAGCTTAGGGACAGTCGAAGAAAAACTGTTTTTT
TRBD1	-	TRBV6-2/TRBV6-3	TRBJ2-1	CASSYIQGQNLVYNEQFF	TGTGCCAGCAGTTACATACAGGGGCAGAATTTAGTTTACAATGAGCAGTTCTTC
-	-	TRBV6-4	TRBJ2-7	CASSENSEYWSYEQYF	TGTGCCAGCAGTGAAAATTCGGAATACTGGTCCTACGAGCAGTACTTC
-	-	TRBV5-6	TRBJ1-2	CASYELGFDGYTF	TGTGCCAGTTACGAACTGGGGTTCGATGGCTACACCTTC
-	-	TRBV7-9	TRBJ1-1	CASSSHEGMNTEAFF	TGTGCCAGCAGCTCCCATGAGGGGATGAACACTGAAGCTTTCTTT
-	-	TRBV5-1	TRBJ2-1	CASSRDGTLNNEQFF	TGCGCCAGCAGCCGTGACGGGACGCTCAACAATGAGCAGTTCTTC
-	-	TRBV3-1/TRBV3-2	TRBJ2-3	CASSQGVTISSTDTQYF	TGTGCCAGCAGCCAAGGGGTAACTATATCTAGCACAGATACGCAGTATTTT
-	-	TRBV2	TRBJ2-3	CASSEALPGDTQYF	TGTGCCAGCAGTGAAGCGCTACCGGGAGATACGCAGTATTTT
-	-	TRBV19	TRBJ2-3	CASSILGTATATQYF	TGTGCCAGTAGTATCCTCGGGACTGCCACAGCTACGCAGTATTTT
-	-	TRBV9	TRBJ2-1	CASNVLYNEQFF	TGTGCCAGCAACGTGCTTTACAATGAGCAGTTCTTC
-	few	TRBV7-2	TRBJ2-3	CASSLNKADTQYF	TGTGCCAGCAGCTTAAACAAGGCAGATACGCAGTATTTT
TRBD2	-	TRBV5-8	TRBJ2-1	CASSYLAGGQYRQFF	TGTGCCAGCAGCTACCTAGCGGGGGGGCAATATCGGCAGTTCTTC
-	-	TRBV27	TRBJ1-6	CASSTFWGSDNSPLHF	TGTGCCAGCAGTACCTTCTGGGGGTCGGATAATTCACCCCTCCACTTT
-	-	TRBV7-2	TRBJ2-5	CASSLSLGGWETQYF	TGTGCCAGCAGCTTATCCTTGGGGGGATGGGAGACCCAGTACTTC
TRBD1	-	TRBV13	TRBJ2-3	CASSLPRDRGTDTQYF	TGTGCCAGCAGCTTACCCCGGGACAGGGGCACAGATACGCAGTATTTT
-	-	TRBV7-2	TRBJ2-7	CASSFPYPGYEQYF	TGTGCCAGCAGCTTTCCATATCCAGGCTACGAGCAGTACTTC
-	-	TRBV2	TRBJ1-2	CASSEAAGLLGADYGYTF	TGTGCCAGCAGTGAAGCTGCCGGACTCCTGGGGGCGGACTATGGCTACACCTTC
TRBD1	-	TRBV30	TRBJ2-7	CAWSNSAGTGDHEQYF	TGTGCCTGGAGTAACTCTGCCGGGACAGGGGACCACGAGCAGTACTTC
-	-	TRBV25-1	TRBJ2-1	CASSENRASSYNEQFF	TGTGCCAGCAGTGAAAACAGGGCTAGCTCCTACAATGAGCAGTTCTTC
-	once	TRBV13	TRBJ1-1	CASSPPAGGLTEAFF	TGTGCCAGCAGCCCCCCCGCGGGGGGGCTGACTGAAGCTTTCTTT
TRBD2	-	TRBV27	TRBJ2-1	CASSLPLAGGYNEQFF	TGTGCCAGCAGTCTACCCTTAGCGGGAGGCTACAATGAGCAGTTCTTC
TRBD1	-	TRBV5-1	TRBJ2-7	CASRGGARGFANEQYF	TGCGCCAGCCGCGGTGGCGCCAGGGGGTTTGCGAACGAGCAGTACTTC
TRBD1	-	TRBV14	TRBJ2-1	CASSLIRTGYNEQFF	TGTGCCAGCAGCCTAATCAGGACAGGGTACAATGAGCAGTTCTTC
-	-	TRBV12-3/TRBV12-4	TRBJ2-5	CASSLSPPQTQYF	TGTGCCAGCAGTTTAAGCCCACCCCAGACCCAGTACTTC
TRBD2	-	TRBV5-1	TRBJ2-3	CASSLGRRGATDTQYF	TGCGCCAGCAGCTTGGGGCGGCGGGGGGCCACAGATACGCAGTATTTT
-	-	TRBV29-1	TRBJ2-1	CSVGGFWDSRYNEQFF	TGCAGCGTAGGGGGGTTTTGGGACAGTAGGTACAATGAGCAGTTCTTC
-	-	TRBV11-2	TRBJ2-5	CASSLVSSGRWETQYF	TGTGCCAGCAGCTTGGTTTCTTCAGGGAGGTGGGAGACCCAGTACTTC
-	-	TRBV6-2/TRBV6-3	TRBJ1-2	CASSSRENYGYTF	TGTGCCAGCAGTTCCAGGGAGAACTATGGCTACACCTTC
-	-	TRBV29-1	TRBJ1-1	CSGFQNTEAFF	TGCAGCGGGTTCCAGAACACTGAAGCTTTCTTT
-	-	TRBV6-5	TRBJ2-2	CASRAQWGELFF	TGTGCCAGCAGAGCCCAGTGGGGGGAGCTGTTTTTT
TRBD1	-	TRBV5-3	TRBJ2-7	CARSIRDRGVYEQYF	TGTGCCAGAAGCATCCGGGACAGGGGCGTCTACGAGCAGTACTTC
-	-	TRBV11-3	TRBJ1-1	CASSLVSPNTEAFF	TGTGCCAGCAGCTTAGTATCTCCGAACACTGAAGCTTTCTTT
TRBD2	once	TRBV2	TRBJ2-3	CASPAGADLDTQYF	TGTGCCAGCCCAGCGGGGGCCGACCTAGATACGCAGTATTTT
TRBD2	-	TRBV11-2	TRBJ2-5	CASSLVGSGRAGKTQYF	TGTGCCAGCAGCTTAGTCGGTAGCGGGAGGGCCGGAAAGACCCAGTACTTC
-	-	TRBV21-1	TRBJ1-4	CASKWTATNEKLFF	TGTGCCAGCAAGTGGACAGCAACTAATGAAAAACTGTTTTTT
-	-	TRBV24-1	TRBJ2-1	CATSDPRGNEQFF	TGTGCCACCAGTGATCCTAGGGGGAATGAGCAGTTCTTC
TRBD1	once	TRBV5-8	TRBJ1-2	CASSLDRGSPHLYGYTF	TGTGCCAGCAGCTTGGACAGGGGGTCCCCCCACCTCTATGGCTACACCTTC